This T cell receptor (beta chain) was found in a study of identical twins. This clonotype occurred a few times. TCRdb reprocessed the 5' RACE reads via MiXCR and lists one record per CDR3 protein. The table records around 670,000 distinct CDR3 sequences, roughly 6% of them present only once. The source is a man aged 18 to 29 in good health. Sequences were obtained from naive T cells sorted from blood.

CDR3 in DNA: TGTGCCAGCAGCCAACATAACAGGGAGGCGGATACGCAGTATTTT. It is translated as CASSQHNREADTQYF. The V and J genes are TRBV14 and TRBJ2-3; TRBD1 or TRBD2 may be the D gene (6 bases each). Germline V gene lookup returns CDR1 SGHDN and CDR2 FVKESK. Trimming took 2 bases from V and 6 from J, leaving 15 bases between them. This CDR3 has 15 residues.